This T cell receptor beta chain was sequenced for a study of beta chain features in type 1 diabetes. General observations from the study: Across patients, naive, central memory and Treg TCRB repertoires exhibited apparently greater similarity than was observed across healthy donors. Researchers report that Type 1 diabetes patients had moderately but significantly shorter TCRB CDR3s across all four CD4+ subsets. Type 1 diabetes patients had VDJ junctions that carried fewer insertions and more deletions.

Expressed TCRB transcripts got sequenced, as all isolated RNA was reverse transcribed. Method: immunoSEQ multiplex PCR; TCRdb's copy keeps in-frame clones and lacks some. The data show approximately 170,000 clones, over 55% seen once. Notes on this clone: What it binds is unknown.

Germline assignment: CDR1 SGHAT and CDR2 FQNNGV. The CDR3 runs to 14 residues. V was pared by 4 bases and J by 8 bases, with 12 bases between. This TCR came from a man aged 25-40 years with type 1 diabetes. The chain has TRBV11-2 and TRBJ1-6; unclear D gene. The sample comprised naive CD4+ T cells from blood. CDR3 sequence: CASSSGRRDSPLHF. The CDR3 DNA sequence: TGTGCCAGCAGCTCAGGACGGCGGGATTCACCCCTCCACTTT.